What follows are 10 T cell receptor beta chains derived from one specimen sequenced in a study of cytomegalovirus exposure and HLA in healthy donors. The study ran its PCR with 60 Vbeta and 13 Jbeta primers. Using immunoSEQ multiplex PCR, the repertoire was profiled, and TCRdb retains in-frame clones only, with some absent. The repertoire consists of 150,000 to 200,000 clones, with around four fifths occurring once and the leading ten covering 9.7%. Sequencing was done on a sample of PBMCs. These receptors were taken from a man aged 18 to 29 in good health and CMV-seropositive.

The chain uses TRBV28 and TRBJ2-3; TRBD2 might be the D (5 bases). CDR3 length: 19 residues. CDR1 and CDR2 (germline): MDHEN, SYDVKM. V was cut by 3 bases and J by 0 bases, with 22 bases left in between. In DNA, the CDR3 is TGTGCCAGCAGTTTCAAGTCTCATCGAGTAGCGATTAGCACAGATACGCAGTATTTT. Encoded protein: CASSFKSHRVAISTDTQYF.

The CDR3 spells CASGGGLSLGEQYF. The DNA of the CDR3 is TGTGCCAGCGGGGGGGGGCTAAGCTTGGGCGAGCAGTACTTC. The chain couples TRBV2 to TRBJ2-7; TRBD2 is a possible D gene (7 bases). Deletions cut 8 bases from V and 6 bases from J, with 20 bases between. The CDR3 is made up of 14 amino acids. CDR1 SNHLY and CDR2 FYNNEI come from the germline V gene.

The chain combines TRBV7-8 with TRBJ2-7; TRBD2 matches 9 bases. This CDR3 contains 16 residues. Trimming removed 6 bases from V and 5 bases from J; junction bases left unmatched: 14. CDR1 and CDR2 (germline): SGHVS, FQNEAQ. DNA of the CDR3: TGTGCCAGCAGGGCCTCCTCTAGCGGGACTCCCCACGAGCAGTACTTC. Its translation is CASRASSSGTPHEQYF.

The rearrangement uses TRBV29-1 and TRBJ2-1, with D possibly TRBD1 on 5 matching bases. In germline, CDR1 is SQVTM, CDR2 ANQGSEA. CDR3 length: 13 amino acids. V lost 0 bases and J lost 3, with 6 bases in between. CDR3 loop: CSVEETVYNEQFF. The CDR3 nucleotides read TGCAGCGTTGAAGAGACAGTCTACAATGAGCAGTTCTTC.

There are a few counts of this clone. V is TRBV2 and J is TRBJ1-5; TRBD1 aligns across 8 bases. There are 15 residues in the CDR3. The V and J ends lost 6 bases and 2 bases, in that order; junction bases with no gene match: 6. CDR1 and CDR2 (germline): SNHLY, FYNNEI. The chain's CDR3 is CASRDWGQGNQPQHF. In DNA, the CDR3 is TGTGCCAGCAGGGATTGGGGACAGGGCAATCAGCCCCAGCATTTT.

The rearrangement uses TRBV7-2 and TRBJ2-3; possible D gene TRBD1, 5 bases. The germline CDR1 and CDR2 sequences are SGHTA and FQGNSA. This CDR3 is 20 amino acids long. Trimming pared 0 bases from V and 3 bases from J, leaving 25 bases between. The CDR3 loop is CASSLAPRDYDLIGTDTQYF. As DNA, the CDR3 is TGTGCCAGCAGCTTAGCTCCCAGGGATTACGACCTAATCGGTACAGATACGCAGTATTTT.

This chain joins TRBV11-2 and TRBJ2-2, with 11 bases matching TRBD1. Trimming took 10 bases from V and 6 from J; bases not matched to a gene: 7. The germline gives CDR1 SGHAT, CDR2 FQNNGV. The CDR3 spans 14 residues. CDR3 in amino acids: CATTGTGGPGELFF. CDR3 nucleotides: TGTGCCACTACCGGGACAGGGGGACCCGGGGAGCTGTTTTTT.

The rearrangement joins TRBV5-1 to TRBJ1-5; 7 nucleotides agree with TRBD1. V dropped 0 bases and J dropped 6; count of bases not matched to a gene: 0. The CDR3 is 13 amino acids. Germline values: CDR1 SGHRS, CDR2 YFSETQ. The CDR3 loop reads CASSLGQGQPQHF. The CDR3 region has the DNA TGCGCCAGCAGCTTGGGACAGGGTCAGCCCCAGCATTTT.

The genes are TRBV2 and TRBJ2-7; 9 positions match TRBD1. Germline V CDR1 and CDR2: SNHLY, FYNNEI. The CDR3 is 15 amino acids. With V trimmed by 3 bases and J by 5 bases, 8 bases remained unmatched. The CDR3 loop reads CASSEGQGMKNEQYF. The CDR3, as DNA: TGTGCCAGCAGTGAGGGACAGGGAATGAAAAACGAGCAGTACTTC.

This clone showed up just once. The chain combines TRBV6-5 with TRBJ1-2; 8 positions agree with TRBD1. The CDR3 loop spans 15 amino acids. Trimming removed 0 bases from V and 4 bases from J; junction bases left unmatched: 4. Per the germline V gene, CDR1 is MNHEY and CDR2 is SVGAGI. The CDR3 bases are TGTGCCAGCAGTTACTCGATCGGACAGGGCTATGGCTACACCTTC. This sequence encodes CASSYSIGQGYGYTF.